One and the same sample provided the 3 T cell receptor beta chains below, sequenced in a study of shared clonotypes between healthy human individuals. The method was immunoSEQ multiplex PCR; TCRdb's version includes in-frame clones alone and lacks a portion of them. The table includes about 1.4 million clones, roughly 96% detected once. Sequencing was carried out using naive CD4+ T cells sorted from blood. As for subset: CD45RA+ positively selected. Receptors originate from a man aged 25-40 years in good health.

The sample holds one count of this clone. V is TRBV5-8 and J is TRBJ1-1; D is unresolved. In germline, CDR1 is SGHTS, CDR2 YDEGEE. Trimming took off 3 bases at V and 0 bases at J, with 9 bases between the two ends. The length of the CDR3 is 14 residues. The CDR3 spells CASSSAIMNTEAFF. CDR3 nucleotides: TGTGCCAGCAGCTCGGCAATAATGAACACTGAAGCTTTCTTT.

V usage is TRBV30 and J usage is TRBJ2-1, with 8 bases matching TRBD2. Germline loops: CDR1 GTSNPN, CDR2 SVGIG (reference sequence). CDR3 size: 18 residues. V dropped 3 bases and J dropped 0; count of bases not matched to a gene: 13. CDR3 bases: TGTGCCTGGAGGTTAGTAAGCGGGAGAACCGACTCCTACAATGAGCAGTTCTTC. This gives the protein CAWRLVSGRTDSYNEQFF.

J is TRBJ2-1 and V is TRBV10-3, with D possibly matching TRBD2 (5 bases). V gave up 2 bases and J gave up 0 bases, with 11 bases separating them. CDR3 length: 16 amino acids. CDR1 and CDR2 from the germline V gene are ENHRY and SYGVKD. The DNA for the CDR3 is TGTGCCATCAGTGAGGCTAGCCGGAGCTCCTACAATGAGCAGTTCTTC. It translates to CAISEASRSSYNEQFF.